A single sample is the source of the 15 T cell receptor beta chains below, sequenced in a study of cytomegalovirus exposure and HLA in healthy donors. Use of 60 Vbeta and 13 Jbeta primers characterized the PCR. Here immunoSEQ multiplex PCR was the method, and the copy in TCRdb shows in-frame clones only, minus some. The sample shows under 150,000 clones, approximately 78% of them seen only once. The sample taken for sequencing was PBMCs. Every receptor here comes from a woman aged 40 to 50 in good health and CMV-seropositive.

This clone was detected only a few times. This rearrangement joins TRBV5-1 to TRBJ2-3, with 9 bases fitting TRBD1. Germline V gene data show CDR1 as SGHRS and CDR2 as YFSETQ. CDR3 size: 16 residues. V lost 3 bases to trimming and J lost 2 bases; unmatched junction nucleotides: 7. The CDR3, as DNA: TGCGCCAGCAGCTGGAGGGGGACAGGGACCACAGATACGCAGTATTTT. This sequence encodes CASSWRGTGTTDTQYF.

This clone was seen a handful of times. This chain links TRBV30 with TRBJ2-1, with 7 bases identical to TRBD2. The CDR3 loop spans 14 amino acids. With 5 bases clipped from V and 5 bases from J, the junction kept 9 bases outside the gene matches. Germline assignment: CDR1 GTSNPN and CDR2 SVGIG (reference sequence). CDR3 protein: CAWDGTTPDNEQFF. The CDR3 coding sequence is TGTGCCTGGGACGGGACTACCCCGGACAATGAGCAGTTCTTC. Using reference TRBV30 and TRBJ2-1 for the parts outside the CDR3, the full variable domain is SQTIHQWPATLVQPVGSPLSLECTVEGTSNPNLYWYRQAAGRGLQLLFYSVGIGQISSEVPQNLSASRPQDRQFILSSKKLLLSDSGFYLCAWDGTTPDNEQFFGPGTRLTVL.

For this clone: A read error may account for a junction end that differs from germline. As DNA, the CDR3 is TGTGCTAGCAGCTTAGTAAAAGGACTAGCGGAGGGGGATGAGCAGTTCTTC. It codes for CASSLVKGLAEGDEQFF. This chain connects TRBV7-7 to TRBJ2-1; 10 bases agree with TRBD2. The CDR3 is 17 residues long. Germline V gene sequence: CDR1 SSHAT, CDR2 FNYEAQ (reference sequence).

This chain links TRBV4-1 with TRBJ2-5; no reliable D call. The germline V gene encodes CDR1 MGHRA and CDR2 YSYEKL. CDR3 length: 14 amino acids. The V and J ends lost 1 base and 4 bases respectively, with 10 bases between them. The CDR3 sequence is CASSQVPGTETQYF. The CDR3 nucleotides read TGCGCCAGCAGCCAAGTTCCAGGAACAGAGACCCAGTACTTC.

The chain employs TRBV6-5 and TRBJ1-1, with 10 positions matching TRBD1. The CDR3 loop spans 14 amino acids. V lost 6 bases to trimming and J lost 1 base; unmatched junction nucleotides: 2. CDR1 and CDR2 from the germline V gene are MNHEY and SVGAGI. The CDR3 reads CASRRQGANTEAFF. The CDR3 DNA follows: TGTGCCAGCAGGAGACAGGGGGCGAACACTGAAGCTTTCTTT.

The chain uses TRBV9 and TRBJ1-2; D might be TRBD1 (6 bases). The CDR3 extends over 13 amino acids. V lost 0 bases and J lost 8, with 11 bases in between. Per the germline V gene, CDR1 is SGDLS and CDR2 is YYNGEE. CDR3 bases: TGTGCCAGCAGCGTAGGGGCCCAGGGGGGCTACACCTTC. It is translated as CASSVGAQGGYTF.

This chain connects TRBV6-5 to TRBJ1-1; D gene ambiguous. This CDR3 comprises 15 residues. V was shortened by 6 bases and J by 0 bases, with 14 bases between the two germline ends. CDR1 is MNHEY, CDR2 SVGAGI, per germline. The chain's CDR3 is CASSLQPVMNTEAFF. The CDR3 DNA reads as TGTGCCAGCAGCCTACAGCCTGTGATGAACACTGAAGCTTTCTTT.

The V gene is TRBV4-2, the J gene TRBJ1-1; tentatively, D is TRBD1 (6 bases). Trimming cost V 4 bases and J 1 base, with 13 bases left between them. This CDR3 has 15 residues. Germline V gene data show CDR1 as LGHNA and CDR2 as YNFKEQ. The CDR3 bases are TGTGCCAGCAGCCTAGAGACAGGAAAGAACACTGAAGCTTTCTTT. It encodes CASSLETGKNTEAFF.

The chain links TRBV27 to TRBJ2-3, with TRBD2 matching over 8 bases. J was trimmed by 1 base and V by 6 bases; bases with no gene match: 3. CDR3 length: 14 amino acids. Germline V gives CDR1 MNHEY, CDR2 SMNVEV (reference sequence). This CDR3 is CASSHSGGTDTQYF. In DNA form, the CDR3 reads TGTGCCAGCAGCCATAGCGGGGGCACAGATACGCAGTATTTT.

CDR3 loop: CASSSGRPTYNEQFF. For the CDR3, the DNA is TGTGCCAGCAGCTCAGGTAGGCCTACATACAATGAGCAGTTCTTC. The rearrangement joins TRBV11-2 to TRBJ2-1; D is uncertain. This CDR3 has 15 amino acids. Germline CDR1 reads SGHAT; CDR2 reads FQNNGV. The V end was cut by 4 bases, the J end by 4 bases, with 14 bases between.

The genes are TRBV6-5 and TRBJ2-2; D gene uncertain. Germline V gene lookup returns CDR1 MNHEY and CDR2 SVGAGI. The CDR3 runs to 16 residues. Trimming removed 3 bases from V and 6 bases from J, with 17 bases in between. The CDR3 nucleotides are TGTGCCAGCAGTTATCGGGTCCTATTGAAGGCCGGGGAGCTGTTTTTT. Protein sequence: CASSYRVLLKAGELFF.

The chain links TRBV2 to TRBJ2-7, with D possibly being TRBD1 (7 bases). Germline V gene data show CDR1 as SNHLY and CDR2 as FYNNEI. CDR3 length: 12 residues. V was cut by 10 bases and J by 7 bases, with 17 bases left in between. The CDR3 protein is CATKGGGREQYF. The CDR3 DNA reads TGTGCCACCAAAGGAGGGGGCAGAGAGCAGTACTTC.

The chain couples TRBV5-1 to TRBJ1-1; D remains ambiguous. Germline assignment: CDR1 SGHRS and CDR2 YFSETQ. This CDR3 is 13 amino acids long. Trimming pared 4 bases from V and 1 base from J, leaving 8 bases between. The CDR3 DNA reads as TGCGCCAGCAGCCGCCAGGAGAACACTGAAGCTTTCTTT. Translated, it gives CASSRQENTEAFF.

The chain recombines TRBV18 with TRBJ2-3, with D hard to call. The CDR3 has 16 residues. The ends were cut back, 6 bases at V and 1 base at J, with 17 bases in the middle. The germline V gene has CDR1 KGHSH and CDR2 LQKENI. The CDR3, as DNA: TGTGCCAGCTCTCTTAATCGAGGCGCTGGCACAGATACGCAGTATTTT. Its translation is CASSLNRGAGTDTQYF.

This CDR3 reads CASQDRPLSTEAFF. CDR3 nucleotide sequence: TGTGCCAGCCAAGACAGGCCGTTAAGCACTGAAGCTTTCTTT. The rearrangement joins TRBV2 to TRBJ1-1, with a tentative D call TRBD1 (6 bases). This CDR3 spans 14 amino acids. The ends were cut back, 8 bases at V and 4 bases at J, with 17 bases in the middle. The germline V gene encodes CDR1 SNHLY and CDR2 FYNNEI.